What follows describes a single T cell receptor (beta chain). This clone appeared once. Its target antigen remains unknown. No base quality information exists; no much larger clone differs at one position. The CDR1 and CDR2 encoded by the germline V gene are SGHRS and YFSETQ. The trim is 0 bases for V and 10 bases for J, with a gap of 8 bases between the germline ends. The CDR3 spans 13 residues, from the cysteine through the phenylalanine. The only DNA kept is the CDR3, 39 bases in frame from the first base. These data are taken from a study of cytomegalovirus exposure and HLA in healthy donors listed by TCRdb under 2017. Study-wide context: An earlier analysis of some 500 of the donors reported 250 to 350 Gb of sequence data and around 110 million unique TCR beta sequences from 190 million or so T cells. Roughly 300 gigabases of sequencing data and around 80 million unique TCR sequences made up an early release that covered over 550 HLA-typed donors. Of the 398 genotyped donors, more than 75% were placed in the genetic ancestry cluster associated with self-reported Caucasian donors. The study aimed to test whether signatures of past pathogen exposure could be identified by cataloging public T cell receptors. The study used immunosequencing to profile the T cell repertoires of approximately 650 subjects and linked those repertoires to cytomegalovirus serostatus. Along with the approximately 650-subject first cohort, a separate validation cohort of approximately 110 different subjects was used. To predict cytomegalovirus infection status, the study brought together high-throughput TCR immunosequencing, statistical association of individual TCRs with disease status, and machine learning. A later analysis re-analyzed previously published TCR beta repertoires from approximately 700 donors and added high-resolution HLA genotyping to study TCR occurrence patterns. The later analysis used no new phenotypic data to find candidate immune exposures, relying instead on TCR beta sequences and their occurrence across donors. An earlier analysis of roughly 580 of the donors used high-throughput TCR beta sequencing to judge whether each TCR beta V gene segment behaved as functional or pseudogenic. Alongside the repertoire data, information on donor age, sex, ethnicity and CMV serostatus was compiled. Genome-wide SNP genotypes for about 60% of the roughly 670 donors were used in a later genetic analysis, which treated that subset as a discovery cohort. Every discovery cohort repertoire had been produced on one sequencing platform. Both class I and class II loci were covered by HLA typing, at four-digit resolution. Typing coverage varied by locus: 629-630 donors for A, B, C, DRB1 and DQB1; 522 for DQA1; some 610 for DPA1; fewer than 480 for DPB1. A handful of DR-DQ haplotypes were handled as single units for association and clustering because linkage in the cohort was strong. Among 398 genotyped donors of the cohort, an average of around 240,000 unique TCR beta nucleotide sequences was sequenced per donor, of which roughly 17% were non-productive. Here is what the overall study found, with its caveats: In a later genetic analysis, a missense DCLRE1C variant was associated with V-gene and J-gene trimming of TCR beta chains, and the association was replicated in an independent cohort. According to the authors, the approach could potentially be generalized to other disease states and immunological phenotypes. A later analysis found that TCR association rates varied across HLA loci, with DRB1 alleles showing the most associated TCRs and HLA-C alleles the fewest. A group of highly shared sequence variants was considered likely to be a technical artifact of the sequencing pipeline. According to a later analysis, most CMV-associated TCR beta chains appeared to be HLA-restricted, and the HLA associations seemed to be driven largely by CMV exposure. Specific HLA alleles were associated with 15,000 to 20,000 TCR beta sequences at a false discovery rate of 0.05 in a later analysis. In a later genetic analysis, fewer N-insertions in productive TCRs were reported among donors in an Asian-associated ancestry cluster than the 666-donor mean. A further reported finding was that TCR beta sequences accurately predicted the HLA-A and HLA-B alleles for most subjects in the first cohort. The 87-base-pair reads could not distinguish some IMGT-functional V segments, including TRBV6-2 and TRBV6-3, so those segments were excluded. A later analysis found that HLA-associated TCR beta chains were more clonally expanded and had lower generation probabilities than equally common non-associated chains. An earlier analysis of some 560 of the donors showed that most TCR beta V segments appeared in productive rearrangements either about 90% or about 30% of the time, which broadly matched IMGT annotations. In vitro tests confirmed that three of the cytomegalovirus-associated TCR beta chains recognize cytomegalovirus antigens. Because some donors lacked HLA typing at each locus, the association tests relied only on the typed subset. The only immune exposure information available for the cohort was CMV serostatus. Roughly uniform sequencing depth across donors was assumed in presence/absence analyses, although this assumption may not hold. The study gave a list of about 150 TCR beta chains associated with cytomegalovirus. In this cohort, only TCR beta chains were sequenced, and detectable features were limited by the absence of alpha or paired-chain data. Some 16 rarely observed V segments, including chromosome 9 orphons, were excluded from the earlier analysis of some 590 of the donors because counts were too low. When HLA alleles, especially DR and DQ, strongly co-occurred, TCR associations were difficult to assign to individual alleles. Several of the top co-occurrence clusters appeared to be linked to parvovirus B19, influenza, CMV and Epstein-Barr virus, according to a later analysis. Most TCR sequences were seen in very few donors, while some public TCRs were found in many individuals. Linkage disequilibrium might explain the correlated functional status among segregating V segments, but an unknown experimental factor could not be excluded. Cytomegalovirus status was reported to be diagnosed by the classifier with high specificity and sensitivity in both the original and validation cohorts.

Preparation of the library involved the immunoSEQ multiplex PCR assay. The multiplex PCR relied on a mix of 60 forward primers for TCR Vbeta segments and 13 reverse primers for TCR Jbeta segments. The CDR3 region of rearranged TCR beta genes was amplified from genomic DNA by a multiplex PCR assay. On the Illumina HiSeq System, the amplified TCR beta libraries were sequenced as 87-base-pair reads. In the original analysis: In a later analysis, around 80 million unique TCR beta chains were counted across the roughly 610 repertoires, and around 11 million of these chains were shared by at least two donors. To remove PCR and sequencing errors, raw reads were error-corrected and collapsed into unique sequences using a nearest-neighbor algorithm that merged closely related sequences. CDR3 sequences were aligned to IMGT reference sequences to assign V, D and J gene segments. For a sequence to be retained, a match of at least six nucleotides was required to both a V gene segment and a J gene segment. A rearrangement counted as productive if the CDR3 had no stop codons and remained in frame with V and J, and every other rearrangement counted as non-productive. CDR3 was defined by IMGT convention, running from the second conserved V-encoded cysteine to the conserved J-encoded phenylalanine. In an earlier analysis of around 570 of the donors, sequences lacking an unambiguous match to a single V gene segment were excluded. An earlier analysis of a few hundred of the donors classified V segments as functional when productive rearrangements were above 56.7% and as segregating when the standard deviation between donors was above 5%. A statistical classification framework was built for diagnosing cytomegalovirus status from the catalog of TCR beta chain sequences. In a later analysis, TCR nucleotide sequences were compared against IMGT/GENE-DB human TR gene sequences so that V and J genes could be assigned. In a later analysis, CDR3 sequences and most-parsimonious VDJ recombination scenarios were assigned using the TCRdist pipeline. A later analysis defined each TCR beta chain by its CDR3 amino acid sequence plus V-gene family, and excluded reads lacking a unique V-gene family. As a way to deal with suspected cross-contamination and a sequencing artifact, a later analysis dropped 640 or so nucleotide sequences that were highly shared and had low generation probability. In a later analysis, a clonal expansion index for each public chain was calculated from normalized within-repertoire ranks of inferred template counts. In a later analysis, generation probabilities were computed using a VDJ recombination model fitted to out-of-frame rearrangements, and the results were checked against IGoR. In a later analysis, TCR-TCR, TCR-HLA and TCR-CMV co-occurrence was scored with hypergeometric tests, and a repertoire-size bias correction was applied to TCR pairs. To estimate false discovery rates, a later analysis permuted the HLA or CMV assignments 20 times. A later analysis grouped co-occurring TCRs with DBSCAN, adding TCRdist sequence similarity when clustering within HLA-allele-positive subsets. Co-occurrence clustering excluded repertoires with fewer than 30,000 or more than 120,000 public chains, plus five with anomalous nucleotide sharing. In its TCRdb copy, this immuneACCESS table keeps in-frame sequences only and misses some clones. Where compared with another copy, unresolved V genes explain less than half of these, and the others have no known cause. The DNA gave D and trimming, while V, J and clone size come from that table. Counted in this sample were 100,000 to 150,000 clones; less than 85% of them appeared once. The leading ten clones occupy 1% of the sample.

The cohort comprised fewer than 750 healthy bone marrow donors. All cohort members were sampled while nominally healthy, although unrecorded immune exposures were likely present. The donor tested CMV seronegative, placing the donor among the roughly 400 seronegative members of the cohort. A peripheral blood sample was collected from each donor, and TCR beta sequencing was performed on peripheral blood mononuclear cells. Genomic DNA was extracted from the blood cell samples with the Qiagen DNeasy Blood Extraction Kit. This clonotype was sampled from a middle-aged man in good health and CMV-seronegative. The chain employs TRBV5-1 and TRBJ1-6; TRBD1 is a weak D gene call, 6 bases matching. Source material: PBMCs. The CDR3 region reads CASSLEGQSPLHF. At the DNA level, the sequence is TGCGCCAGCAGCTTGGAGGGACAATCACCCCTCCACTTT.